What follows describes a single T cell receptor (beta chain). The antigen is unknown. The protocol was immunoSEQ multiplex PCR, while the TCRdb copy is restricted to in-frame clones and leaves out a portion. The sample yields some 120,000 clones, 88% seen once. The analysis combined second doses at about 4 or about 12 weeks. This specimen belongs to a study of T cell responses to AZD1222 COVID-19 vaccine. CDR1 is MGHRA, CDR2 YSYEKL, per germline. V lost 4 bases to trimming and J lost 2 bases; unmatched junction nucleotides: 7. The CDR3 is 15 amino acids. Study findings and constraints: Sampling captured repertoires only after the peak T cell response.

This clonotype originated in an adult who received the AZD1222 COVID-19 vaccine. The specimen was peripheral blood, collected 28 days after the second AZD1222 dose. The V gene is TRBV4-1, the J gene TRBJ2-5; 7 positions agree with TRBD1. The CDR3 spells CASSPNGQAQETQYF. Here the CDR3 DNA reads TGCGCCAGCAGCCCCAACGGACAGGCTCAAGAGACCCAGTACTTC.